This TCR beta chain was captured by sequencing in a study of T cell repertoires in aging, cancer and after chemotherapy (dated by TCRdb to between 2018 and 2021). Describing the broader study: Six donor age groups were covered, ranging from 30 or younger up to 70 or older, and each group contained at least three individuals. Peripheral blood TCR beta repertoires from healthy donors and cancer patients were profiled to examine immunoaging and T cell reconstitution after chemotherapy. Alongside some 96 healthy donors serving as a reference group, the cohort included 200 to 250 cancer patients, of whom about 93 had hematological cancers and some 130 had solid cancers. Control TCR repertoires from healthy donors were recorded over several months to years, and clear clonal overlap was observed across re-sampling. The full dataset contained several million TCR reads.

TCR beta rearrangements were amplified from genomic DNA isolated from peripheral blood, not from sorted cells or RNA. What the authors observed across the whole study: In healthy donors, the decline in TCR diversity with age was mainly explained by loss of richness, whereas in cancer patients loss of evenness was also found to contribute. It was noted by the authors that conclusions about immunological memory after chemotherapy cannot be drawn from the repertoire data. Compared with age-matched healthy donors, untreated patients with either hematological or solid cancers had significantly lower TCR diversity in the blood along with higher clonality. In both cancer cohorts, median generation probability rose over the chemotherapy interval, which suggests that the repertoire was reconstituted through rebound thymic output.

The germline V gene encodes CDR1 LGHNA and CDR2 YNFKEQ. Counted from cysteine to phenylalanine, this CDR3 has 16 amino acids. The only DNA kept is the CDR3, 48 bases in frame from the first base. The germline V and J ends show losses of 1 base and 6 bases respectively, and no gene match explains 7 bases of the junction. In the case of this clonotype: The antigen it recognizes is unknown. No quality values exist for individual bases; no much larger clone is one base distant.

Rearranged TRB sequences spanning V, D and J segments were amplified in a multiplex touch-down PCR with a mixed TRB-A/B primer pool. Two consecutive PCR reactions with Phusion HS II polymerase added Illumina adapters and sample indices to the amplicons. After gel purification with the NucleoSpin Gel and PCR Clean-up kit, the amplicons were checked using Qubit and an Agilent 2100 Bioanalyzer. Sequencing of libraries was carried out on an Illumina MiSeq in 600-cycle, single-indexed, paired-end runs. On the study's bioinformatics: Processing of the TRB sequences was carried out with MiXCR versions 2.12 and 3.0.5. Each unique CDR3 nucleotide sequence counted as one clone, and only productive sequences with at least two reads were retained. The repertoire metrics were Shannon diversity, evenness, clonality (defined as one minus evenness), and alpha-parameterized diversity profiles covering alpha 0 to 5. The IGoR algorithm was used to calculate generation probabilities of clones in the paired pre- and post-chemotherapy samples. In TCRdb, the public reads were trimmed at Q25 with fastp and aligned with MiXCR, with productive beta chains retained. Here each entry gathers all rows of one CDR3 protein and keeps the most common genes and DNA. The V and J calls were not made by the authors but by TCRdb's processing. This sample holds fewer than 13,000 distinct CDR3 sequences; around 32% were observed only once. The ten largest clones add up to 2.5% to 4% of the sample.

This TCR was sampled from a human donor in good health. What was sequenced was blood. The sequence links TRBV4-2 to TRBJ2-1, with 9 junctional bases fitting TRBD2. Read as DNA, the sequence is TGTGCCAGCAGCCAAGGGGCGGGAGGGCCAACCAATGAGCAGTTCTTC. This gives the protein CASSQGAGGPTNEQFF.